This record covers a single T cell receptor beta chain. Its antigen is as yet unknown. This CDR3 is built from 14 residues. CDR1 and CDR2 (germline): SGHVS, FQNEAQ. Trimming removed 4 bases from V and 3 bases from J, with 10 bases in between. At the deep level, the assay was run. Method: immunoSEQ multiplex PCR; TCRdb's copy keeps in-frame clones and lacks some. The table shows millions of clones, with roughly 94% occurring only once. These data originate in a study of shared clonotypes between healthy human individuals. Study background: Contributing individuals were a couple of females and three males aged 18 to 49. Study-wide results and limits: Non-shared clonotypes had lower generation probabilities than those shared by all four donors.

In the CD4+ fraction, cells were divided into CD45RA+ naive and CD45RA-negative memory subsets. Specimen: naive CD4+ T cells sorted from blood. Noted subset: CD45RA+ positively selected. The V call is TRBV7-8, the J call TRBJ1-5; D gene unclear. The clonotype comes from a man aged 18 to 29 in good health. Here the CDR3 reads CASSSTSDNQPQHF. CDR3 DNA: TGTGCCAGCAGCTCAACAAGTGACAATCAGCCCCAGCATTTT.